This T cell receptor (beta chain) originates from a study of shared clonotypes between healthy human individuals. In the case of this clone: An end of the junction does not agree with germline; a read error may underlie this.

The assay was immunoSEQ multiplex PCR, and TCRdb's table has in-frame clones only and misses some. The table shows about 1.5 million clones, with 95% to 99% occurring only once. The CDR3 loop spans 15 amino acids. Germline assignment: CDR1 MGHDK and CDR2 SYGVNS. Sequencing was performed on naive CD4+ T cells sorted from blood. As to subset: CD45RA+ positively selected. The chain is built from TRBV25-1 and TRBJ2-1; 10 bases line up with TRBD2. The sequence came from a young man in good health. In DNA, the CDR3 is TGTGCCAGCAGTGCAGCGGGAGGGCCTGGGGACCGGTCGGTCTTC. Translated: CASSAAGGPGDRSVF.